This T cell receptor (beta chain) was sequenced in a study of cytomegalovirus exposure and HLA in healthy donors. The PCR employed 60 Vbeta primers together with 13 Jbeta primers. Some clones are missing from TCRdb's copy, which holds only in-frame ones; the method was immunoSEQ multiplex PCR. The data show 280,000 or so clones, 70% to 90% seen once. Trimming shortened V by 1 base and J by 3 bases, and 8 bases separated the two germline ends. The length of the CDR3 is 14 residues. CDR1 is SGHVS, CDR2 FNYEAQ, per germline. The sequence derives from a young woman in good health and CMV-seronegative. This chain links TRBV7-6 with TRBJ2-3; no firm D call. Sequenced material: PBMCs. CDR3 amino acids: CASSLVPVTDTQYF. The CDR3 coding sequence is TGTGCCAGCAGCTTAGTTCCGGTTACAGATACGCAGTATTTT.